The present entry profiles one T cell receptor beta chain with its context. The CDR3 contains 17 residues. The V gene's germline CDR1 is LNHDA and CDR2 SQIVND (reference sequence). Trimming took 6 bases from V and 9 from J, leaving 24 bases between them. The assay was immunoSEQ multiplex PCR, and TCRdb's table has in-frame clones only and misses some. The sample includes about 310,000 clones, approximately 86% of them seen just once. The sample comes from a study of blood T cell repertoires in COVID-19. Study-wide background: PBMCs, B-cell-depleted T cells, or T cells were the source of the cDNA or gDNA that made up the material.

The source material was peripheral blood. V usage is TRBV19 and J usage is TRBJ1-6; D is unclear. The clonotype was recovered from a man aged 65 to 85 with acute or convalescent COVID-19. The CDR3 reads CASSPTTRPLSGSPLHF. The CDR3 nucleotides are TGTGCCAGTAGCCCAACTACAAGGCCCTTGAGCGGTTCACCCCTCCACTTT. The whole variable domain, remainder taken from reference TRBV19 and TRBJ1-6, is DGGITQSPKYLFRKEGQNVTLSCEQNLNHDAMYWYRQDPGQGLRLIYYSQIVNDFQKGDIAEGYSVSREKKESFPLTVTSAQKNPTAFYLCASSPTTRPLSGSPLHFGNGTRLTVT.